The rows below give T cell receptor beta chains drawn from one sample of a study of identical twins. A single record per CDR3 protein comes from TCRdb applying MiXCR to the 5' RACE reads. The sample has roughly 260,000 distinct CDR3 sequences; about 14% are singletons. Sequencing was done on a sample of memory (CD45RO+) T cells sorted from blood. These TCRs come from a young woman in good health. The CDR3 runs from the conserved cysteine through the conserved F or W. D genes are given only for firm matches. The size entry is marked missing in some rows and otherwise reads once, few, many or a size class.

16 NA TRBD1 TRBJ1-2 TRBV27 TGTGCCAGCAGTCGGATTAGTGGGGACAGAAACTATGGCTACACCTTC CASSRISGDRNYGYTF
17 few NA TRBJ2-5 TRBV5-1 TGCGCCAGCAGCTTGTTTGGTGGGGGCCGGTACCAAGAGACCCAGTACTTC CASSLFGGGRYQETQYF
17 many TRBD2 TRBJ2-3 TRBV12-3/TRBV12-4 TGTGCCAGCAGTTTTAGGGGACTAGCGGGAACCACAGATACGCAGTATTTT CASSFRGLAGTTDTQYF
13 NA TRBD1 TRBJ2-1 TRBV12-3/TRBV12-4 TGTGCCAGCAGCCGGGACAGGGTGGATGAGCAGTTCTTC CASSRDRVDEQFF
12 few NA TRBJ2-7 TRBV15 TGTGCCACACGGTCGGGGAGCGGCGAGCAGTACTTC CATRSGSGEQYF
13 many NA TRBJ1-4 TRBV5-1 TGCGCCAGCAGCTCCTCAAACAATGAAAAACTGTTTTTT CASSSSNNEKLFF
14 few NA TRBJ2-5 TRBV12-3/TRBV12-4 TGTGCCAGCAGTCCGTACAGGAACGGGGAGACCCAGTACTTC CASSPYRNGETQYF
13 many TRBD1 TRBJ1-1 TRBV5-1 TGCGCCAGCAGCCGGGACAGGGACACTGAAGCTTTCTTT CASSRDRDTEAFF
14 NA NA TRBJ2-1 TRBV7-2 TGTGCCAGCAGCTTAGCAGTTAGCTCCAATGAGCAGTTCTTC CASSLAVSSNEQFF
18 NA NA TRBJ2-2 TRBV6-2/TRBV6-3 TGTGCCAGCAGTTACCCAGGGATCGCAGCGAGGCAAGCCGGGGAGCTGTTTTTT CASSYPGIAARQAGELFF
15 few TRBD2 TRBJ2-3 TRBV5-6 TGTGCCAGCAGCTCTGGACTAGCCAGCACAGATACGCAGTATTTT CASSSGLASTDTQYF
15 once NA TRBJ1-4 TRBV15 TGTGCCACCAGCAGAGATCCAGGGCGGGGTGAAAAACTGTTTTTT CATSRDPGRGEKLFF
15 once NA TRBJ1-1 TRBV19 TGTGCCAGTAGTCGCGGGGGGTACATGAACACTGAAGCTTTCTTT CASSRGGYMNTEAFF
14 many TRBD1 TRBJ1-2 TRBV12-3/TRBV12-4 TGTGCCAGCAGAACAGGGGGCCGTAACTATGGCTACACCTTC CASRTGGRNYGYTF
16 NA NA TRBJ2-2 TRBV20-1 TGCAGTGCTAGATCCACGGCCGGGGTAGTTACCGGGGAGCTGTTTTTT CSARSTAGVVTGELFF
14 few TRBD1 TRBJ1-2 TRBV14 TGTGCCAGCAGCCAAGTCAGGGGGCTGAATGGCTACACCTTC CASSQVRGLNGYTF
14 NA NA TRBJ2-5 TRBV7-2 TGTGCCAGCAGCTTACCCGGGACCCAAGAGACCCAGTACTTC CASSLPGTQETQYF
14 NA TRBD1 TRBJ2-2 TRBV5-1 TGCGCCAGCAGCTCCTTAGGGGGCCTCGGGGAGCTGTTTTTT CASSSLGGLGELFF
12 NA NA TRBJ2-3 TRBV9 TGTGCCAGCAGCGTAGATAGAGATACGCAGTATTTT CASSVDRDTQYF
15 NA NA TRBJ1-1 TRBV9 TGTGCCAGCAGCGTAGCTTGGGGGATGAACACTGAAGCTTTCTTT CASSVAWGMNTEAFF
12 NA NA TRBJ1-3 TRBV20-1 TGCAGTGCCGTTTCGAGCGCAAACACCATATATTTT CSAVSSANTIYF
13 few TRBD1 TRBJ1-5 TRBV12-3/TRBV12-4 TGTGCCAGCAGCCTGACAGGGGAACAGCCCCAGCATTTT CASSLTGEQPQHF
18 NA TRBD2 TRBJ2-1 TRBV12-3/TRBV12-4 TGTGCCAGCAGTTCCCTAGCGGGGGGTCGTAGCTCCTACAATGAGCAGTTCTTC CASSSLAGGRSSYNEQFF
14 few NA TRBJ1-1 TRBV5-6 TGTGCCAGCAGCTCTACAGGGTTGAGCACTGAAGCTTTCTTT CASSSTGLSTEAFF
14 NA NA TRBJ1-3 TRBV27 TGTGCCAGCAGTTTAAGGGGTCTTGTCGACACCATATATTTT CASSLRGLVDTIYF
14 NA NA TRBJ1-2 TRBV5-1 TGCGCCAGCACCTTAAGCCCCGAGAACTATGGCTACACCTTC CASTLSPENYGYTF
14 NA NA TRBJ2-2 TRBV12-3/TRBV12-4 TGTGCCAGCAGGCAACCTGCAGGGCCCGGGGAGCTGTTTTTT CASRQPAGPGELFF
14 few NA TRBJ1-2 TRBV5-1 TGCGCCAGCAGCTTGGGCAGCGCTCCCTATGGCTACACCTTC CASSLGSAPYGYTF
12 NA NA TRBJ2-7 TRBV10-1 TGCGCCAGCAGTGAGTCATGGTCCGAGCAGTACTTC CASSESWSEQYF
18 once TRBD2 TRBJ2-5 TRBV6-1 TGTGCCAGCAGTGAGGGACTAGCGGGGGGCCGATATCTGAAGACCCAGTACTTC CASSEGLAGGRYLKTQYF
15 NA NA TRBJ1-3 TRBV15 TGTGCCACCAGCAGAGATCTGAACTCTGGAAACACCATATATTTT CATSRDLNSGNTIYF
17 once TRBD2 TRBJ2-2 TRBV7-3 TGTGCCAGCAGCTTAACTGGCGGGGGGGACTTCACCGGGGAGCTGTTTTTT CASSLTGGGDFTGELFF
14 NA NA TRBJ2-7 TRBV7-2 TGTGCCAGCAGCGAAAAGATGAGCTCCTACGAGCAGTACTTC CASSEKMSSYEQYF
15 NA TRBD2 TRBJ2-1 TRBV20-1 TGCAGTGGGGCCAGTACTAGCGGGGGGGCATATGAGCAGTTCTTC CSGASTSGGAYEQFF
17 few NA TRBJ1-2 TRBV5-1 TGCGCCAGCAGCTTGAAGGAGTCCCTCGGGGCTAACTATGGCTACACCTTC CASSLKESLGANYGYTF
14 NA NA TRBJ2-1 TRBV29-1 TGCAGCGGTATTACTAGCCTCTCCTACAATGAGCAGTTCTTC CSGITSLSYNEQFF
16 NA TRBD1 TRBJ2-1 TRBV5-5 TGTGCCAGCAGCTTGGTTCAGGGGGCGCGGTACAATGAGCAGTTCTTC CASSLVQGARYNEQFF
15 NA NA TRBJ1-3 TRBV13 TGTGCCAGCAGCTCGACAGGACCCACTATCAACACCATATATTTT CASSSTGPTINTIYF
14 NA NA TRBJ1-2 TRBV4-2 TGTGCCAGCAGCCCCGAGCTAATCCAAACGGCCTACACCTTC CASSPELIQTAYTF
17 NA NA TRBJ2-2 TRBV20-1 TGCAGTGCTAGTGTCTCGCGGCCAGGTGCTAATCCCGGGGAGCTGTTTTTT CSASVSRPGANPGELFF
16 NA NA TRBJ2-3 TRBV24-1 TGTGCCACCAGTGAAAGCAGTCCAGTCATTAGGAATACGCAGTATTTT CATSESSPVIRNTQYF
11 many NA TRBJ2-1 TRBV7-9 TGTGCCAGCAGCAACACCAATGAGCAGTTCTTC CASSNTNEQFF